This record concerns one T cell receptor (beta chain) sequence. This sample is drawn from a study of cytomegalovirus exposure and HLA in healthy donors. PCR primers comprised 60 Vbeta and 13 Jbeta primers. Sequencing used immunoSEQ multiplex PCR; TCRdb keeps in-frame clones, though not all of them. The data show around 200,000 clones, with about 80% seen just once and 0.65% held by the top ten. The material sequenced was PBMCs. This clonotype was sampled from a boy between 10 and 17 years old in good health and CMV-seronegative.

In DNA form, the CDR3 reads TGTGCCAGCAGCTTAGGGACAGCGAGCAATCAGCCCCAGCATTTT. Translating it yields CASSLGTASNQPQHF. The J gene is TRBJ1-5, the V gene TRBV7-9; tentative D call: TRBD1 (6 bases). Trimming left V 1 base short and J 1 base short, with 8 bases between. The germline V gene has CDR1 SEHNR and CDR2 FQNEAQ (reference sequence). The CDR3 sequence is 15 residues long.